This TCR beta chain derives from a study of cytomegalovirus exposure and HLA in healthy donors. Study-wide results and limits: Approximately 160 TCR beta chains were listed as cytomegalovirus-associated.

Germline loops: CDR1 SGHVS, CDR2 FQNEAQ. The CDR3 has 13 amino acids. V lost 10 bases and J lost 4; bases outside the gene matches: 9. About this clone itself: Its antigen is as yet unknown.

The PCR was carried out with 60 Vbeta primers and 13 Jbeta primers. Some clones are missing from TCRdb's copy, which holds only in-frame ones; the method was immunoSEQ multiplex PCR. Of more than 150,000 clones in the sample, roughly 81% were seen once. The sample taken for sequencing was PBMCs. This TCR was recovered from a woman in her late teens or twenties in good health and CMV-seronegative. This chain connects TRBV7-8 to TRBJ2-7; 8 nucleotides align to TRBD2. CDR3 sequence: CATSGGVGYEQYF. CDR3 nucleotide sequence: TGTGCCACCTCGGGGGGGGTGGGGTACGAGCAGTACTTC.